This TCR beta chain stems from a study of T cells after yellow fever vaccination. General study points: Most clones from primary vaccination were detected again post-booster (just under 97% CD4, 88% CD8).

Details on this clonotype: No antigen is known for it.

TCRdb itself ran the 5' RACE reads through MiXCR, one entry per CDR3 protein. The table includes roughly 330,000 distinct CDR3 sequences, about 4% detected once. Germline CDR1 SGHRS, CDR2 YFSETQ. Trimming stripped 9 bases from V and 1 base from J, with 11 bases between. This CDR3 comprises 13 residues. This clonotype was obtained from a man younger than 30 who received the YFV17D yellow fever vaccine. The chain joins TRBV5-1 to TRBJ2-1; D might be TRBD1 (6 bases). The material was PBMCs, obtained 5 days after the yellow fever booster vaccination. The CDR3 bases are TGCGCCACCGCACAGGGTTCCTACAATGAGCAGTTCTTC. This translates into CATAQGSYNEQFF.